The rows below give T cell receptor beta chains drawn from one sample of a study of T cells in localized non-small cell lung cancer. Only in-frame clones appear in the TCRdb table, and some are missing; sequencing was by immunoSEQ multiplex PCR. The data hold some 22,000 clones, with 84% observed a single time. The source material was PBMCs, sampled before any cancer treatment. Receptor source: a man between 40 and 70 years old with stage II lung adenocarcinoma. CDR3s include the opening cysteine and the closing phenylalanine or tryptophan. The order of the fields is J gene, clone size, V gene, D gene, CDR3 DNA, CDR3 protein. D genes are given only for firm matches. Clone size appears in some rows only: once, few, many, or a class for an expanded clone.

J: TRBJ1-2; size: once; V: TRBV6-6; D: -; DNA: TGTGCCAGCAGTTACTCGGACAGCGGGATTTCTGGCTACACCTTC; CDR3: CASSYSDSGISGYTF
J: TRBJ1-1; size: -; V: TRBV14; D: TRBD1; DNA: TGTGCCAGCAGCCTCTTGGGGACAGGGGGATTCTCTGAAGCTTTCTTT; CDR3: CASSLLGTGGFSEAFF
J: TRBJ1-3; size: -; V: TRBV6-5; D: -; DNA: TGTGCCAGCAGCTCTTCCCCGAACAGGAACACCATATATTTT; CDR3: CASSSSPNRNTIYF
J: TRBJ1-2; size: -; V: TRBV7-9; D: -; DNA: TGTGCCAGCAGCTTAGAACGGGTTAACTATGGCTACACCTTC; CDR3: CASSLERVNYGYTF
J: TRBJ2-1; size: -; V: TRBV4-3; D: TRBD2; DNA: TGCGCCAGCAGCCAAGCCGCTGGCGGGAGCCGGAATGAGCAGTTCTTC; CDR3: CASSQAAGGSRNEQFF
J: TRBJ2-1; size: -; V: TRBV18; D: -; DNA: TGTGCCAGCTCATCCGGACAGACCGTCTACAATGAGCAGTTCTTC; CDR3: CASSSGQTVYNEQFF
J: TRBJ2-4; size: -; V: TRBV19; D: TRBD1; DNA: TGTGCCAGTAGTAATTTCAGGGGGCTGACCAAAAACATTCAGTACTTC; CDR3: CASSNFRGLTKNIQYF
J: TRBJ2-7; size: -; V: TRBV4-1; D: -; DNA: TGCGCCAGCAGCCAAGTGGACTTTATACCCGGGACCGCCTACGAGCAGTACTTC; CDR3: CASSQVDFIPGTAYEQYF
J: TRBJ2-7; size: -; V: TRBV12-5; D: TRBD2; DNA: TGTGCTAGTGGTTTGACCGGGACTAGCGGCGAGCAGTACTTC; CDR3: CASGLTGTSGEQYF
J: TRBJ2-5; size: -; V: TRBV5-6; D: -; DNA: TGTGCCAGCACCGGGAGCGAGTTACGGGAGACCCAGTACTTC; CDR3: CASTGSELRETQYF
J: TRBJ2-7; size: -; V: TRBV18; D: -; DNA: TGTGCCAGCTCACCACTCCCCGCGAGCTCCTACGAGCAGTACTTC; CDR3: CASSPLPASSYEQYF
J: TRBJ2-3; size: -; V: TRBV6-6; D: -; DNA: TGTGCCAGCAGCTTTGGGACAGATACGCAGTATTTT; CDR3: CASSFGTDTQYF
J: TRBJ2-2; size: -; V: TRBV6-4; D: TRBD2; DNA: TGTGCCAGCAGTTCGCTAGCGGGCACCGGGGAGCTGTTTTTT; CDR3: CASSSLAGTGELFF
J: TRBJ2-3; size: -; V: TRBV2; D: -; DNA: TGTGCCAGCAGCCTCAGCACAGATACGCAGTATTTT; CDR3: CASSLSTDTQYF
J: TRBJ2-3; size: -; V: TRBV5-6; D: TRBD2; DNA: TGTGCCAGCAGCACCGGGACTAGCAGGACAGATACGCAGTATTTT; CDR3: CASSTGTSRTDTQYF
J: TRBJ2-7; size: -; V: TRBV11-3; D: TRBD2; DNA: TGTGCCAGCAGGGTAACTAGCGGGAGTACCTACGAGCAGTACTTC; CDR3: CASRVTSGSTYEQYF
J: TRBJ2-7; size: few; V: TRBV25-1; D: -; DNA: TGTGCCAGCAGTGAATCTGGGCGTTCCTACGAGCAGTACTTC; CDR3: CASSESGRSYEQYF
J: TRBJ2-5; size: -; V: TRBV7-9; D: TRBD2; DNA: TGTGCCAGCAGCTTACGAGGAGGTATCGGGGGGGCAGAGACCCAGTACTTC; CDR3: CASSLRGGIGGAETQYF
J: TRBJ2-7; size: -; V: TRBV5-5; D: TRBD2; DNA: TGTGCCAGCTACTTGGGGGTAGCGGGAACCTACGAGCAGTACTTC; CDR3: CASYLGVAGTYEQYF
J: TRBJ1-1; size: -; V: TRBV19; D: -; DNA: TGTGCCAGTAGTGCCGCCCGGAAGAACACTGAAGCTTTCTTT; CDR3: CASSAARKNTEAFF
J: TRBJ2-2; size: -; V: TRBV29-1; D: -; DNA: TGCAGCGTATCCGGGACCTGGAACACCGGGGAGCTGTTTTTT; CDR3: CSVSGTWNTGELFF
J: TRBJ2-7; size: -; V: TRBV30; D: -; DNA: TGTGCCTTGGGCAGGGGCTACGAGCAGTACTTC; CDR3: CALGRGYEQYF
J: TRBJ1-1; size: -; V: TRBV6-5; D: TRBD1; DNA: TGTGCCAGCAGTTACAGGGACAGTTCAACTTTCTTT; CDR3: CASSYRDSSTFF
J: TRBJ2-1; size: -; V: TRBV28; D: TRBD1; DNA: TGTGCCAGCAGTTTTAGTAGGACAGGGGCCAATGAGCAGTTCTTC; CDR3: CASSFSRTGANEQFF
J: TRBJ2-5; size: -; V: TRBV19; D: -; DNA: TGTGCCAGTAGTGCACGGACGGTCTCCCAAGAGACCCAGTACTTC; CDR3: CASSARTVSQETQYF